The subject of this entry is one T cell receptor (beta chain). Its matching antigen is unknown. This sample was taken from a study of T cell responses to AZD1222 COVID-19 vaccine. Study-wide findings and caveats: Vaccination with two AZD1222 doses was followed by a rise in Spike-specific TCR breadth and depth. AZD1222 recipients seropositive at baseline numbered only 5 or 6. Repertoire sampling occurred only after the peak T cell response. Donors were mostly white British, more females; clonal diversity possibly underestimated.

Only in-frame clones appear in the TCRdb table, and some are missing; sequencing was by immunoSEQ multiplex PCR. The data contain about 120,000 clones, 90% of them seen just once; the ten biggest clones take up 4% to 4.5%. Per germline, CDR1 SGHDT and CDR2 YYEEEE. Trimming at V came to 6 bases and at J to 7 bases, leaving 6 bases not matched to a gene. This CDR3 is built from 14 residues. The gene calls are TRBV5-6 and TRBJ1-6; 8 nucleotides line up with TRBD1. The TCR was taken from an adult who received the MenACWY meningococcal vaccine as a control. The specimen was peripheral blood, collected 28 days after the second dose of the MenACWY control vaccine. The CDR3 is CASTGTGRNSPLHF. CDR3 DNA sequence: TGTGCCAGCACCGGGACAGGAAGAAATTCACCCCTCCACTTT. Supplemented by reference TRBV5-6 and TRBJ1-6, the full variable domain reads DAGVTQSPTHLIKTRGQQVTLRCSPKSGHDTVSWYQQALGQGPQFIFQYYEEEERQRGNFPDRFSGHQFPNYSSELNVNALLLGDSALYLCASTGTGRNSPLHFGNGTRLTVT.